What follows are 12 T cell receptor beta chains derived from one specimen sequenced in a study of beta chain features in type 1 diabetes. The entirety of the isolated RNA underwent reverse transcription, so expressed TCRB transcripts were sequenced. The repertoire was sequenced with immunoSEQ multiplex PCR; TCRdb's copy has only in-frame clones and lacks some. The top ten hold just over 0.015% of the sample, which has hundreds of thousands of clones, approximately 10% seen once. Input material: naive CD4+ T cells from blood. These receptors came from a woman in her thirties in good health.

The genes are TRBV9 and TRBJ1-4; D may be TRBD1 (5 bases). CDR3 length: 15 amino acids. Trimming stripped 4 bases from V and 0 bases from J, with 10 bases between. CDR1 is SGDLS and CDR2 is YYNGEE in the germline V gene. Written as DNA, the CDR3 is TGTGCCAGCAGCCCCAGGGATTCAACTAATGAAAAACTGTTTTTT. Its translation: CASSPRDSTNEKLFF.

Worth noting for this clone: The sample carries other DNA sequences with the same CDR3. The chain is built from TRBV27 and TRBJ2-6; D is unclear. V lost 5 bases, J lost 0 bases, and 2 bases lay in between. The CDR3 spans 13 residues. Germline V gives CDR1 MNHEY, CDR2 SMNVEV (reference sequence). This CDR3 is CASSLSGANVLTF. CDR3 bases: TGTGCCAGCAGTCTCTCTGGGGCCAACGTCCTGACTTTC.

This clone turned up a few times. The genes are TRBV15 and TRBJ1-1; D may be TRBD1 (6 bases). Trimming left V 2 bases short and J 1 base short, with 11 bases between. Germline V gives CDR1 LNHNV, CDR2 YYDKDF (reference sequence). The CDR3 is 15 residues long. The CDR3 here is CATSRTDRPNTEAFF. In DNA form, the CDR3 reads TGTGCCACCAGCAGAACTGACAGGCCGAACACTGAAGCTTTCTTT.

This clone appeared a few times. The chain uses TRBV10-3 and TRBJ2-1; the D is unclear. CDR1 and CDR2 from the germline V gene are ENHRY and SYGVKD. There are 13 residues in the CDR3. V shed 7 bases and J shed 5 bases, with 12 bases lying between them. The CDR3, as DNA: TGTGCCATCATCCTAAGGAGCGACAATGAGCAGTTCTTC. Residues: CAIILRSDNEQFF.

The V and J genes are TRBV28 and TRBJ2-2, with TRBD2 identical over 10 bases. Germline-derived CDR1 and CDR2 are MDHEN and SYDVKM. The CDR3 is 16 residues long. V lost 2 bases to trimming and J lost 2 bases; unmatched junction nucleotides: 2. This CDR3 is CASSLRTSGNTGELFF. In DNA, the CDR3 is TGTGCCAGCAGTTTACGGACTAGCGGAAACACCGGGGAGCTGTTTTTT.

This rearrangement joins TRBV25-1 to TRBJ2-2; tentatively, D is TRBD1 (6 bases). The CDR3 is 16 amino acids. V was shortened by 1 base and J by 5 bases, with 14 bases between the two germline ends. The germline V gene encodes CDR1 MGHDK and CDR2 SYGVNS. CDR3 nucleotide sequence: TGTGCCAGCAGTGAATTCCCGGCGCAGGGGACCGGGGAGCTGTTTTTT. Translating it yields CASSEFPAQGTGELFF.

This clone was counted between two and nine times. J is TRBJ2-3 and V is TRBV19; 12 bases match TRBD2. With 3 bases clipped from V and 4 bases from J, the junction kept 2 bases outside the gene matches. CDR1 is LNHDA, CDR2 SQIVND, per germline (reference sequence). CDR3 length equals 15 residues. The CDR3 protein is CASSILAGGPDTQYF. The DNA for the CDR3 is TGTGCCAGTAGTATCCTAGCGGGAGGGCCAGATACGCAGTATTTT.

The chain couples TRBV7-2 to TRBJ2-3; D gene uncertain. V lost 5 bases and J 0 bases, leaving 15 bases between the germline ends. This CDR3 spans 16 amino acids. CDR1 and CDR2 from the germline V gene are SGHTA and FQGNSA. The CDR3 DNA is TGTGCCAGCAGCCCCAGAGTTACCAGGAGCACAGATACGCAGTATTTT. This sequence encodes CASSPRVTRSTDTQYF.

This chain uses TRBV15 with TRBJ2-1; TRBD2 matches at 16 bases. From germline, CDR1 is LNHNV and CDR2 YYDKDF (reference sequence). V was pared by 3 bases and J by 10 bases, with 6 bases of the junction left unmatched. The CDR3 spans 16 residues. The CDR3 here is CATSRAGTSGRGEQFF. Here the CDR3 DNA reads TGTGCCACCAGCAGGGCCGGGACTAGCGGGAGGGGAGAGCAGTTCTTC.

This clone appeared a few times. The CDR3 DNA follows: TGTGCCAGCAGTGAAGCTCTGGGGCGTGGTAGCACCGGGGAGCTGTTTTTT. As protein: CASSEALGRGSTGELFF. This chain uses TRBV2 with TRBJ2-2; possibly TRBD1 for D (5 bases). Trimming cost V 0 bases and J 4 bases, with 15 bases left between them. Germline values: CDR1 SNHLY, CDR2 FYNNEI. CDR3 size: 17 residues.

This clone was detected only a few times. CDR3 coding DNA: TGTGCCACCAGCAGGGGAGACACTGAAGCTTTCTTT. It specifies CATSRGDTEAFF. V is TRBV15 and J is TRBJ1-1; D gene unclear. The V end lost 3 bases, the J end lost 3 bases, and 5 bases lay between the germline ends. The CDR3 runs 12 residues. Germline CDR1 and CDR2: LNHNV and YYDKDF (reference sequence).

The chain uses TRBV28 and TRBJ1-1; unclear D gene. The V gene lost 3 bases and the J gene lost 6 bases, with 11 bases spanning the gap. Germline assignment: CDR1 MDHEN and CDR2 SYDVKM. This CDR3 comprises 13 residues. The CDR3 is CASSLVRRAEAFF. In DNA, the CDR3 is TGTGCCAGCAGTTTGGTCAGGAGGGCTGAAGCTTTCTTT.